The table lists the clone carrying this TCR beta chain with a count of one. Its specificity is not known. The sample comes from a study of cytomegalovirus exposure and HLA in healthy donors. Overall study findings and caveats: Most sequenced TCRs were rare (though some public TCRs occurred in many donors). When analyzed later, a missense DCLRE1C variant was found to be linked to TCR beta V- and J-gene trimming.

CDR1 and CDR2 (germline): SGHNT, YYREEE (reference sequence). Trimming pared 3 bases from V and 2 bases from J, leaving 15 bases between. This CDR3 comprises 15 residues. Donors were nominally healthy when sampled, though unrecorded immune exposures were likely. This PCR relied on a set of 60 Vbeta primers and 13 Jbeta primers. In the authors' methods: Later reanalysis found approximately 76 million unique TCR beta chains, approximately 11 million of them shared. TCRdb's copy holds only in-frame clones and misses some; the assay was immunoSEQ multiplex PCR. That table gives V, J and clone size, and the DNA gave D and trimming. The sample contains around 140,000 clones, around 80% of which appear only once.

What was sequenced was PBMCs. The chain uses TRBV5-4 and TRBJ2-7; the D gene is possibly TRBD2 (5 bases). The TCR comes from a female donor in good health and CMV-seropositive. This CDR3 is CASSSSVGVTYEQYF. The CDR3 DNA is TGTGCCAGCAGCTCCTCCGTCGGGGTTACCTACGAGCAGTACTTC.